Below, 18 T cell receptor beta chains from the same sample are listed, as sequenced in a study of cytomegalovirus exposure and HLA in healthy donors. The PCR ran on 60 Vbeta and 13 Jbeta primers. TCRdb's table, derived via immunoSEQ multiplex PCR, lists solely in-frame clones and lacks some. The data hold under 300,000 clones, with 70% to 90% observed a single time. The sequencing sample was made of PBMCs. These receptors all stem from a man aged 35-49 years in good health and CMV-seropositive.

J is TRBJ2-7 and V is TRBV20-1, with D possibly being TRBD2 (6 bases). Germline loops: CDR1 DFQATT, CDR2 SNEGSKA (reference sequence). The CDR3 has 11 amino acids. Trimming took off 8 bases at V and 12 bases at J, with 20 bases between the two ends. For the CDR3, the DNA is TGCAGTACCCGCCCCGGGGGAGAGGTGTACTTC. Translated, it gives CSTRPGGEVYF.

The rearrangement uses TRBV30 and TRBJ1-1; TRBD1 might be the D (6 bases). The germline V and J ends were trimmed by 8 bases and 5 bases, with 18 bases remaining between them. This CDR3 is 13 amino acids long. The germline V gene has CDR1 GTSNPN and CDR2 SVGIG (reference sequence). The CDR3 DNA sequence: TGTGCCAGTAGGGACGGGGGGCGAACTGAAGCTTTCTTT. Translation: CASRDGGRTEAFF.

The chain joins TRBV5-1 to TRBJ2-6; 9 nucleotides match TRBD1. The J segment lost 3 bases and the V segment lost 1 base, leaving 5 bases of the junction unmatched. The CDR3 has 17 residues. Per the germline V gene, CDR1 is SGHRS and CDR2 is YFSETQ. In DNA, the CDR3 is TGCGCCAGCAGCTTGTTGACAGGGGGGGGTGGGGCCAACGTCCTGACTTTC. It translates to CASSLLTGGGGANVLTF. Looking up the rest from reference TRBV5-1 and TRBJ2-6 gives the full variable domain: KAGVTQTPRYLIKTRGQQVTLSCSPISGHRSVSWYQQTPGQGLQFLFEYFSETQRNKGNFPGRFSGRQFSNSRSEMNVSTLELGDSALYLCASSLLTGGGGANVLTFGAGSRLTVL.

This chain links TRBV5-1 with TRBJ2-7, with a weak D call TRBD1 (6 bases). Germline CDR1 and CDR2: SGHRS and YFSETQ. The CDR3 sequence is 15 residues long. V was shortened by 3 bases and J by 7 bases, with 20 bases between the two germline ends. The CDR3 spells CASSSLGTPQGEQYF. In DNA, the CDR3 is TGCGCCAGCAGCTCACTCGGGACACCACAAGGAGAGCAGTACTTC.

This rearrangement joins TRBV28 to TRBJ1-5; tentative D call: TRBD1 (6 bases). The CDR3 extends over 17 amino acids. Germline values: CDR1 MDHEN, CDR2 SYDVKM. V lost 3 bases to trimming and J lost 3 bases, with 18 bases between them. The CDR3 loop is CASSFFRQGSLNQPQHF. The CDR3 coding sequence is TGTGCCAGCAGTTTTTTCCGCCAGGGGAGTCTCAATCAGCCCCAGCATTTT.

This sequence joins TRBV7-9 and TRBJ2-3; perhaps TRBD1 as D (6 bases). The CDR3 is made up of 19 amino acids. The germline V gene has CDR1 SEHNR and CDR2 FQNEAQ (reference sequence). Between the trimmed V and J ends, which lost 2 bases and 3 bases, there was a span of 24 bases. DNA for the CDR3: TGTGCCAGCAGCTTAAGTCGCGTTGGTTCAGGGGTTGAAACAGATACGCAGTATTTT. This sequence encodes CASSLSRVGSGVETDTQYF.

This chain joins TRBV5-1 and TRBJ1-1, with 11 bases that match TRBD1. This CDR3 contains 17 residues. The V gene end was trimmed by 0 bases and the J gene end by 4 bases; junction bases not matched to a gene: 8. Germline V gene sequence: CDR1 SGHRS, CDR2 YFSETQ. The CDR3 is CASSLARTGGFITEAFF. CDR3 in DNA: TGCGCCAGCAGCTTGGCAAGGACAGGGGGCTTCATCACTGAAGCTTTCTTT.

This clone appeared a few times. The CDR3 DNA follows: TGTGCCAGCCGAACAGGGGACGGTGAAAAACTGTTTTTT. As protein: CASRTGDGEKLFF. The rearrangement joins TRBV27 to TRBJ1-4, with 7 bases that match TRBD1. This CDR3 has 13 amino acids. Germline assignment: CDR1 MNHEY and CDR2 SMNVEV (reference sequence). Trimming removed 8 bases from V and 7 bases from J; junction bases left unmatched: 7. Combining the CDR3 with reference TRBV27 and TRBJ1-4 gives the whole variable domain EAQVTQNPRYLITVTGKKLTVTCSQNMNHEYMSWYRQDPGLGLRQIYYSMNVEVTDKGDVPEGYKVSRKEKRNFPLILESPSPNQTSLYFCASRTGDGEKLFFGSGTQLSVL.

In its sample, this clone was seen a few times. The chain is built from TRBV5-6 and TRBJ2-1; D gene ambiguous. Germline V gene lookup returns CDR1 SGHDT and CDR2 YYEEEE. CDR3 size: 11 residues. Trimming took 4 bases from V and 15 from J, leaving 14 bases between them. The CDR3 region is CASSEGVVLFF. The CDR3 nucleotides read TGTGCCAGCAGCGAAGGAGTCGTCTTGTTCTTC. Full variable domain (remainder filled in from reference TRBV5-6 and TRBJ2-1): DAGVTQSPTHLIKTRGQQVTLRCSPKSGHDTVSWYQQALGQGPQFIFQYYEEEERQRGNFPDRFSGHQFPNYSSELNVNALLLGDSALYLCASSEGVVLFFGPGTRLTVL.

The V call is TRBV4-3, the J call TRBJ2-1; TRBD2 might be the D (7 bases). CDR1 and CDR2 from the germline V gene are LGHNA and YSLEER. This CDR3 region has 16 residues. Trimming left V 1 base short and J 4 bases short, with 14 bases between. As DNA, the CDR3 is TGCGCCAGCAGCCAAGGGGGGGCTAGCGGTTACAATGAGCAGTTCTTC. The encoded protein is CASSQGGASGYNEQFF.

CDR3 nucleotides: TGTGCCAGCAGTTTACATCAAGGGCGGGGAGAGACCCAGTACTTC. It yields the protein CASSLHQGRGETQYF. The chain combines TRBV27 with TRBJ2-5; perhaps TRBD2 as D (6 bases). V shed 2 bases and J shed 4 bases, with 14 bases lying between them. This CDR3 contains 15 residues. In germline, CDR1 is MNHEY, CDR2 SMNVEV (reference sequence).

In this sample, this clone turned up once. The rearrangement uses TRBV7-2 and TRBJ2-3; D is perhaps TRBD2 (7 bases). V was trimmed by 6 bases and J by 2 bases, leaving 15 bases between them. The CDR3 extends over 15 amino acids. Germline assignment: CDR1 SGHTA and CDR2 FQGNSA. The CDR3 loop is CASSPGGLHTDTQYF. CDR3 in DNA: TGTGCCAGCAGTCCCGGGGGGCTTCACACAGATACGCAGTATTTT.

V and J are TRBV2 and TRBJ2-5, with D unclear. Germline-derived CDR1 and CDR2 are SNHLY and FYNNEI. There are 11 residues in the CDR3. The V and J ends lost 6 bases and 5 bases respectively, with 7 bases between them. The CDR3 reads CASRVRETQYF. The DNA of the CDR3 is TGTGCCAGCAGGGTCCGGGAGACCCAGTACTTC.

This clone has only one observation. V gene TRBV21-1 combines with J gene TRBJ2-1; TRBD2 is the table's D call, not checked against the DNA. TRBV21-1 is a documented pseudogene. This CDR3 contains 19 residues. In DNA, the CDR3 is TGTGCCAGCAGCACCTCTAGAGGGGGGACTAGCGGGACATACAATGAGCAGTTCTTC. Translated, it gives CASSTSRGGTSGTYNEQFF.

The chain is built from TRBV12-5 and TRBJ1-1; maybe TRBD1 (6 bases). This CDR3 contains 15 residues. Germline values: CDR1 LGHNT, CDR2 FRNRAP. Trimming cost V 1 base and J 6 bases, with 15 bases left between them. The CDR3 loop is CASGLGEGGDAEAFF. The DNA of the CDR3 is TGTGCTAGTGGTTTGGGTGAAGGGGGAGACGCTGAAGCTTTCTTT. Based on the CDR3 plus reference TRBV12-5 and TRBJ1-1, the full variable domain is DARVTQTPRHKVTEMGQEVTMRCQPILGHNTVFWYRQTMMQGLELLAYFRNRAPLDDSGMPKDRFSAEMPDATLATLKIQPSEPRDSAVYFCASGLGEGGDAEAFFGQGTRLTVV.

The V gene is TRBV5-4, the J gene TRBJ2-1; possible D gene TRBD2, 6 bases. Germline V gives CDR1 SGHNT, CDR2 YYREEE (reference sequence). The CDR3 spans 15 residues. V dropped 1 base and J dropped 5 bases, with 13 bases sitting between them. The CDR3 sequence is CASSLIGGENNEQFF. As DNA, the CDR3 is TGTGCCAGCAGCTTGATTGGCGGGGAGAACAATGAGCAGTTCTTC.

This clone was counted once. The V gene is TRBV7-2, the J gene TRBJ2-7; tentative D call: TRBD2 (6 bases). V was cut by 5 bases and J by 9 bases, with 11 bases left in between. Germline V gene lookup returns CDR1 SGHTA and CDR2 FQGNSA. This CDR3 is 11 amino acids long. CDR3 loop: CASSPGEGQYF. The CDR3, as DNA: TGTGCCAGCAGCCCGGGAGAAGGGCAGTACTTC.

This chain connects TRBV7-9 to TRBJ2-7; D is ambiguous. The V end lost 1 base, the J end lost 2 bases, and 15 bases lay between the germline ends. Germline CDR1 and CDR2: SEHNR and FQNEAQ (reference sequence). The length of the CDR3 is 16 residues. This chain's CDR3 is CASSLGSGQFAYEQYF. The CDR3 DNA reads as TGTGCCAGCAGCTTAGGGTCAGGCCAATTCGCCTACGAGCAGTACTTC. Drawing the rest from reference TRBV7-9 and TRBJ2-7, the complete variable domain is DTGVSQNPRHKITKRGQNVTFRCDPISEHNRLYWYRQTLGQGPEFLTYFQNEAQLEKSRLLSDRFSAERPKGSFSTLEIQRTEQGDSAMYLCASSLGSGQFAYEQYFGPGTRLTVT.